Listed below are T cell receptor beta chains from one sample, sequenced in a study of T cells in Graves' hyperthyroidism and ophthalmopathy. A single record per CDR3 protein comes from TCRdb applying MiXCR to the multiplex PCR reads. The sample yields under 450,000 distinct CDR3 sequences, about 15% seen once. Sequencing was done on a sample of blood. The receptors were sampled from a woman between 18 and 30 years old with Graves' hyperthyroidism. Each CDR3 is given with its conserved first and last residue. Each record gives: J gene, clone size, CDR3 length, D gene, V gene, CDR3 DNA, CDR3 protein. The D gene is left open where the match is weak. Where a row states a size, it is once, few, many or the class of an expanded clone; other rows omit it.

J: TRBJ1-1
size: many
length: 14
D: .
V: TRBV20-1
DNA: TGCAGTGGCTTGGACAGTAGGTTGAACACTGAAGCTTTCTTT
CDR3: CSGLDSRLNTEAFF

J: TRBJ2-3
size: many
length: 17
D: .
V: TRBV7-9
DNA: TGTGCCAGCACCGTAGCGTCCCCCCTAAGAAGCACAGATACGCAGTATTTT
CDR3: CASTVASPLRSTDTQYF

J: TRBJ2-2
size: .
length: 11
D: .
V: TRBV6-1
DNA: TGTGCCAGCCAGGGCACCGGGGAGCTGTTTTTT
CDR3: CASQGTGELFF

J: TRBJ2-7
size: .
length: 17
D: TRBD2
V: TRBV7-6
DNA: TGTGCCAGCAGCCTCCTAGCCCAGGGACTAGCGATCTACGAGCAGTACTTC
CDR3: CASSLLAQGLAIYEQYF

J: TRBJ2-2
size: many
length: 13
D: .
V: TRBV28
DNA: TGTGCCAGCAGTCCTGACACTACCGGGGAGCTGTTTTTT
CDR3: CASSPDTTGELFF

J: TRBJ2-7
size: .
length: 16
D: TRBD1
V: TRBV5-5
DNA: TGTGCCAGCAGCTTGGGGGGACAGGGGGAATCCTACGAGCAGTACTTC
CDR3: CASSLGGQGESYEQYF

J: TRBJ2-1
size: many
length: 13
D: TRBD1
V: TRBV2
DNA: TGTGCCAGCATGTGGACAGGGCGGGATGAGCAGTTCTTC
CDR3: CASMWTGRDEQFF

J: TRBJ2-7
size: many
length: 14
D: TRBD1
V: TRBV27
DNA: TGTGCCAGCAGCAGACAGGGGGTATCCTACGAGCAGTACTTC
CDR3: CASSRQGVSYEQYF

J: TRBJ2-1
size: few
length: 14
D: TRBD2
V: TRBV6-4
DNA: TGTGCCAGCAGTGGTAGCGGGGGGGCCAATGAGCAGTTCTTC
CDR3: CASSGSGGANEQFF

J: TRBJ2-7
size: many
length: 16
D: TRBD2
V: TRBV27
DNA: TGTGCCAGCAGTCCTAGCGGGAGGGCCTTAAAGTACGAGCAGTACTTC
CDR3: CASSPSGRALKYEQYF

J: TRBJ1-1
size: few
length: 14
D: .
V: TRBV6-1
DNA: TGTGCCAGCAGTGAAGACGGGACTGACACTGAAGCTTTCTTT
CDR3: CASSEDGTDTEAFF

J: TRBJ1-5
size: many
length: 11
D: .
V: TRBV28
DNA: TGTGCCAGCAGTGGTGGGGGGCCCCAGCATTTT
CDR3: CASSGGGPQHF

J: TRBJ2-2
size: many
length: 15
D: TRBD2
V: TRBV11-1
DNA: TGTGCCAGCAGCTTGATAGCGGGAGGCACCGGGGAGCTGTTTTTT
CDR3: CASSLIAGGTGELFF

J: TRBJ1-1
size: many
length: 15
D: .
V: TRBV6-4
DNA: TGTGCCAGCAGGGAAGAGGGACATGACTACACTGAAGCTTTCTTT
CDR3: CASREEGHDYTEAFF

J: TRBJ2-1
size: few
length: 16
D: .
V: TRBV4-2
DNA: TGTGCCAGCAGCCAAGACAAGGGAAGCTCCTACAATGAGCAGTTCTTC
CDR3: CASSQDKGSSYNEQFF

J: TRBJ2-6
size: .
length: 19
D: TRBD2
V: TRBV6-2/TRBV6-3
DNA: TGTGCCAGCAGTTACTATAGCGGGGGGCCCCCCTCTGGGGCCAACGTCCTGACTTTC
CDR3: CASSYYSGGPPSGANVLTF

J: TRBJ2-5
size: many
length: 15
D: TRBD1
V: TRBV7-6
DNA: TGTGCCAGCAGCTTAGCAGGGGGCGAAGGAGAGACCCAGTACTTC
CDR3: CASSLAGGEGETQYF

J: TRBJ2-3
size: few
length: 13
D: .
V: TRBV28
DNA: TGTGCCAGCGGATCCAGACTTACAGATACGCAGTATTTT
CDR3: CASGSRLTDTQYF

J: TRBJ2-7
size: many
length: 22
D: .
V: TRBV25-1
DNA: TGTGCCAGCAGTGAACCTTTGCCCCTGCCACATGAGCCTACTCGGACCTCCTACGAGCAGTACTTC
CDR3: CASSEPLPLPHEPTRTSYEQYF

J: TRBJ1-2
size: many
length: 13
D: .
V: TRBV12-3/TRBV12-4
DNA: TGTGCCAGCTGCCTAGGACACAACTATGGCTACACCTTC
CDR3: CASCLGHNYGYTF